Listed here are 30 T cell receptor beta chains from one sample, sequenced in a study of T cell responses to AZD1222 COVID-19 vaccine. This table comes from immunoSEQ multiplex PCR, and its TCRdb copy is limited to in-frame clones, with some not included. Here the sample spans about 150,000 clones, over 85% being singletons. The sequencing here drew on peripheral blood, taken on day 0 of AZD1222 vaccination. Receptors originate from an adult in good health.

In its sample, this clone was seen many times. This chain connects TRBV7-8 to TRBJ1-2, with 8 bases fitting TRBD1. Losses at the gene ends were 5 bases for V and 5 bases for J; bases not matched to a gene: 7. Germline V CDR1 and CDR2: SGHVS, FQNEAQ. The CDR3 sequence is 14 residues long. CDR3 protein: CASSIGTGIYGYTF. For the CDR3, the DNA is TGTGCCAGCAGCATCGGGACAGGCATTTATGGCTACACCTTC.

The chain links TRBV11-2 to TRBJ1-1, with a weak D call TRBD1 (6 bases). CDR1 is SGHAT, CDR2 FQNNGV, per germline. The V and J ends lost 6 bases and 2 bases respectively, with 13 bases between them. The length of the CDR3 is 14 residues. The CDR3 loop reads CASRLRDTNTEAFF. In DNA, the CDR3 is TGTGCCAGCAGGCTCCGGGACACTAACACTGAAGCTTTCTTT.

This chain joins TRBV19 and TRBJ1-3, with TRBD1 matching over 9 bases. Per the germline V gene, CDR1 is LNHDA and CDR2 is SQIVND (reference sequence). J was trimmed by 6 bases and V by 6 bases; bases with no gene match: 12. This CDR3 is built from 16 residues. CDR3 sequence (DNA): TGTGCCAGTAGCCTCCTCCCGGGACAGGGTAAAAACACCATATATTTT. Amino acid sequence: CASSLLPGQGKNTIYF.

The chain is built from TRBV19 and TRBJ2-7; 15 bases match TRBD2. With V trimmed by 7 bases and J by 4 bases, 2 bases remained unmatched. The germline V gene has CDR1 LNHDA and CDR2 SQIVND (reference sequence). The CDR3 sequence is 14 residues long. For the CDR3, the DNA is TGTGCCAGTACCGGACTAGCGGGAGGGTACGAGCAGTACTTC. The encoded protein is CASTGLAGGYEQYF.

The chain carries TRBV27 and TRBJ2-7, with TRBD1 as a possible D gene (6 bases). Germline CDR1 reads MNHEY; CDR2 reads SMNVEV (reference sequence). The CDR3 loop spans 15 amino acids. V was pared by 3 bases and J by 3 bases, with 15 bases between. The CDR3 sequence is CASSFKGLGGYEQYF. CDR3 bases: TGTGCCAGCAGTTTTAAGGGCCTAGGGGGCTACGAGCAGTACTTC.

As regards this clone: The sample contains more than one DNA sequence encoding this CDR3. This chain uses TRBV7-2 with TRBJ1-5, with unresolved D. V lost 0 bases, J lost 0 bases, and 6 bases lay in between. The CDR3 runs to 15 residues. Germline V gene lookup returns CDR1 SGHTA and CDR2 FQGNSA. CDR3 sequence: CASSLAGGSNQPQHF. In nucleotides, the CDR3 is TGTGCCAGCAGCTTAGCGGGTGGTAGCAATCAGCCCCAGCATTTT. Full variable domain (missing parts from reference TRBV7-2 and TRBJ1-5): GAGVSQSPSNKVTEKGKDVELRCDPISGHTALYWYRQSLGQGLEFLIYFQGNSAPDKSGLPSDRFSAERTGGSVSTLTIQRTQQEDSAVYLCASSLAGGSNQPQHFGDGTRLSIL.

CDR3 sequence (DNA): TGTGCCTGGAATGGGCCCCAGCATTTT. It specifies CAWNGPQHF. The chain recombines TRBV30 with TRBJ1-5; D is ambiguous. The CDR3 consists of 9 residues. Germline V gives CDR1 GTSNPN, CDR2 SVGIG (reference sequence). The germline V and J ends were trimmed by 4 bases and 9 bases, with 4 bases remaining between them. Combining the CDR3 with reference TRBV30 and TRBJ1-5 gives the whole variable domain SQTIHQWPATLVQPVGSPLSLECTVEGTSNPNLYWYRQAAGRGLQLLFYSVGIGQISSEVPQNLSASRPQDRQFILSSKKLLLSDSGFYLCAWNGPQHFGDGTRLSIL.

CDR3 sequence: CASTLGEKAFF. CDR3 in DNA: TGTGCCAGTACGCTCGGGGAAAAAGCTTTCTTT. The chain links TRBV4-2 to TRBJ1-1; D ambiguous. The CDR3 has 11 amino acids. V lost 9 bases and J lost 9, with 14 bases in between. CDR1 is LGHNA, CDR2 YNFKEQ, per germline.

CDR3 protein: CASSPDGVGNQPQHF. Written as DNA, the CDR3 is TGTGCCAGCTCACCGGACGGTGTGGGGAATCAGCCCCAGCATTTT. The J gene is TRBJ1-5, the V gene TRBV18; no reliable D call. Trimming took off 3 bases at V and 4 bases at J, with 13 bases between the two ends. Germline CDR1 is KGHSH and CDR2 is LQKENI. The CDR3 runs 15 residues.

This sequence joins TRBV10-2 and TRBJ1-5; D remains ambiguous. CDR1 is WSHSY, CDR2 SAAADI, per germline. The V and J ends lost 2 bases and 1 base respectively, with 12 bases between them. The CDR3 is made up of 16 amino acids. In DNA, the CDR3 is TGCGCCAGCAGTGAGGAGGGTAAGTCGAGCAATCAGCCCCAGCATTTT. Encoded protein: CASSEEGKSSNQPQHF.

The gene calls are TRBV6-1 and TRBJ1-2; D is undetermined. Trimming stripped 3 bases from V and 4 bases from J, with 15 bases between. Germline V CDR1 and CDR2: MNHNS, SASEGT. The length of the CDR3 is 15 residues. Here the CDR3 reads CASSETPVNPYGYTF. The CDR3 DNA is TGTGCCAGCAGTGAGACACCGGTAAATCCCTATGGCTACACCTTC.

This chain links TRBV11-2 with TRBJ2-3, with D uncertain. CDR1 and CDR2 (germline): SGHAT, FQNNGV. Trimming took 3 bases from V and 6 from J, leaving 16 bases between them. This CDR3 region has 15 residues. The CDR3 here is CASSLGSLNGDTQYF. CDR3 DNA: TGTGCCAGCAGCTTGGGATCCCTTAACGGGGATACGCAGTATTTT.

This sequence joins TRBV5-6 and TRBJ1-4, with a possible D match to TRBD1 (5 bases). The V end was cut by 3 bases, the J end by 7 bases, with 16 bases between. The CDR3 runs to 15 residues. CDR1 and CDR2 from the germline V gene are SGHDT and YYEEEE. CDR3 protein: CASSSGTTPFEKLFF. Here the CDR3 DNA reads TGTGCCAGCAGCTCCGGGACGACGCCTTTTGAAAAACTGTTTTTT.

This clone was seen only a few times. J is TRBJ2-4 and V is TRBV20-1, with D possibly TRBD2 on 5 matching bases. Germline CDR1 and CDR2: DFQATT and SNEGSKA (reference sequence). CDR3 size: 17 residues. Trimming cost V 3 bases and J 0 bases, with 18 bases left between them. CDR3 sequence: CSASRTLSGVAKNIQYF. The CDR3, as DNA: TGCAGTGCTAGTAGGACTCTCTCCGGGGTAGCCAAAAACATTCAGTACTTC.

The genes are TRBV27 and TRBJ2-2; D is possibly TRBD1 or TRBD2 (6 bases each). The CDR3 contains 14 residues. The germline CDR1 and CDR2 sequences are MNHEY and SMNVEV (reference sequence). V was trimmed by 6 bases and J by 5 bases, leaving 13 bases between them. The CDR3 region is CASSPGGGTGELFF. DNA of the CDR3: TGTGCCAGCAGCCCAGGAGGGGGAACCGGGGAGCTGTTTTTT.

This sequence joins TRBV27 and TRBJ2-5, with 7 bases lining up with TRBD2. V was pared by 6 bases and J by 5 bases, with 9 bases of the junction left unmatched. This CDR3 is 14 amino acids long. Germline V CDR1 and CDR2: MNHEY, SMNVEV (reference sequence). The CDR3 protein is CASSLGLKGETQYF. CDR3 bases: TGTGCCAGCAGCTTGGGACTAAAAGGGGAGACCCAGTACTTC.

The chain is built from TRBV19 and TRBJ2-1; 8 bases match TRBD2. CDR1 is LNHDA, CDR2 SQIVND, per germline (reference sequence). This CDR3 is 16 amino acids long. The V segment lost 5 bases and the J segment 4 bases; nucleotides outside the gene matches: 10. The CDR3 nucleotides read TGTGCCAGTAGTGGACGGGCTAGCGGGCTATACAATGAGCAGTTCTTC. It translates to CASSGRASGLYNEQFF.

The rearrangement links TRBV5-1 to TRBJ2-7; the D gene is possibly TRBD1 (6 bases). Germline V gene sequence: CDR1 SGHRS, CDR2 YFSETQ. This CDR3 region has 16 residues. Trimming left V 0 bases short and J 2 bases short, with 15 bases between. The CDR3 reads CASSLALGRGTYEQYF. The CDR3 DNA reads TGCGCCAGCAGCTTGGCCCTTGGCAGGGGAACCTACGAGCAGTACTTC.

This clone was observed a single time. The gene calls are TRBV3-1 (or the pseudogene TRBV3-2) and TRBJ2-7, with D tentatively TRBD1 (6 bases). The V gene lost 4 bases and the J gene lost 3 bases, with 10 bases spanning the gap. CDR3 length equals 13 residues. CDR1 is LGHDT, CDR2 YNNKEL, per germline (reference sequence). The CDR3 DNA reads TGTGCCAGCAGCCTTATACAGGGCTACGAGCAGTACTTC. As protein: CASSLIQGYEQYF.

The chain links TRBV27 to TRBJ1-1; D possibly corresponds to TRBD1 (5 bases). V was clipped by 3 bases and J by 3 bases, with 8 bases between them. Germline V gene sequence: CDR1 MNHEY, CDR2 SMNVEV (reference sequence). The CDR3 spans 13 residues. The CDR3 nucleotides are TGTGCCAGCAGTTTCAGGGAGGACACTGAAGCTTTCTTT. The encoded protein is CASSFREDTEAFF.

The chain joins TRBV18 to TRBJ1-4, with D hard to call. The germline gives CDR1 KGHSH, CDR2 LQKENI. Trimming stripped 1 base from V and 4 bases from J, with 16 bases between. The CDR3 has 17 amino acids. The CDR3 reads CASSPQVVGGSNEKLFF. The CDR3 DNA sequence: TGTGCCAGCTCACCACAAGTTGTTGGAGGGAGTAATGAAAAACTGTTTTTT. The variable domain in full, with the rest retrieved from reference TRBV18 and TRBJ1-4, is NAGVMQNPRHLVRRRGQEARLRCSPMKGHSHVYWYRQLPEEGLKFMVYLQKENIIDESGMPKERFSAEFPKEGPSILRIQQVVRGDSAAYFCASSPQVVGGSNEKLFFGSGTQLSVL.

About this clone itself: Its ends do not fully match the called genes, so a read error is possible. The chain employs TRBV7-3 and TRBJ2-1, with 10 bases aligning to TRBD2. The CDR3 is made up of 14 amino acids. CDR1 and CDR2 from the germline V gene are SGHTA and FQGTGA. CDR3: CVSSLSLAGAEQFF. For the CDR3, the DNA is TGTGTCAGCAGCTTAAGCCTAGCGGGGGCAGAGCAGTTCTTC. Drawing the rest from reference TRBV7-3 and TRBJ2-1, the complete variable domain is GAGVSQTPSNKVTEKGKYVELRCDPISGHTALYWYRQSLGQGPEFLIYFQGTGAADDSGLPNDRFFAVRPEGSVSTLKIQRTERGDSAVYLCVSSLSLAGAEQFFGPGTRLTVL.

The genes are TRBV6-5 and TRBJ2-7, with D perhaps TRBD1 (6 bases). V was clipped by 6 bases and J by 4 bases, with 16 bases between them. This CDR3 is 14 amino acids long. CDR1 is MNHEY, CDR2 SVGAGI, per germline. Written as DNA, the CDR3 is TGTGCCAGCAGGGAGACAGGCCGTCGGTACGAGCAGTACTTC. It specifies CASRETGRRYEQYF.

The V call is TRBV6-5, the J call TRBJ2-2, with D perhaps TRBD2 (5 bases). This CDR3 is 14 amino acids long. Germline CDR1 and CDR2: MNHEY and SVGAGI. The V end was cut by 5 bases, the J end by 3 bases, with 10 bases between. DNA of the CDR3: TGTGCCAGCAGTCCAGGACTCCACACCGGGGAGCTGTTTTTT. This codes for CASSPGLHTGELFF.

This chain links TRBV18 with TRBJ1-1, with TRBD1 matching 8 bases. Germline CDR1 KGHSH, CDR2 LQKENI. The length of the CDR3 is 14 residues. Trimming removed 6 bases from V and 1 base from J; junction bases left unmatched: 4. The CDR3 loop reads CASSDREGNTEAFF. The CDR3 bases are TGTGCCAGCTCGGACAGGGAGGGGAACACTGAAGCTTTCTTT.

In nucleotides, the CDR3 is TGTGCCAGCAGTTTCAAAACAGACCAAGAGACCCAGTACTTC. Its protein is CASSFKTDQETQYF. The chain carries TRBV27 and TRBJ2-5; D gene ambiguous. CDR1 is MNHEY, CDR2 SMNVEV, per germline (reference sequence). The CDR3 length is 14 residues. V was trimmed by 3 bases and J by 0 bases, leaving 8 bases between them.

This clone was detected only once. V usage is TRBV11-2 and J usage is TRBJ1-1, with D possibly being TRBD1 (6 bases). The CDR3 is 14 residues long. With 6 bases removed from V and 7 bases from J, the gap between germline ends came to 18 bases. Germline V gene data show CDR1 as SGHAT and CDR2 as FQNNGV. DNA for the CDR3: TGTGCCAGCAGATACAGGGAGCAACCCGATGAAGCTTTCTTT. Its protein is CASRYREQPDEAFF.

The J gene is TRBJ1-5, the V gene TRBV2; no clear D gene. CDR3 length: 14 residues. CDR1 and CDR2 from the germline V gene are SNHLY and FYNNEI. The V and J ends lost 4 bases and 0 bases respectively, with 7 bases between them. For the CDR3, the DNA is TGTGCCAGCAGTGGGACGTATAGCAATCAGCCCCAGCATTTT. This sequence encodes CASSGTYSNQPQHF.

This sequence joins TRBV6-5 and TRBJ1-2; a weak D match, TRBD1 (6 bases). The germline V gene has CDR1 MNHEY and CDR2 SVGAGI. This CDR3 has 15 residues. The V end lost 0 bases, the J end lost 4 bases, and 12 bases lay between the germline ends. The CDR3: CASSYSGGRGYGYTF. The CDR3 DNA reads TGTGCCAGCAGTTACTCGGGGGGGCGCGGCTATGGCTACACCTTC.

This chain links TRBV19 with TRBJ1-2; D gene unclear. The V end lost 3 bases, the J end lost 4 bases, and 15 bases lay between the germline ends. The CDR3 is 15 residues long. Germline CDR1 reads LNHDA; CDR2 reads SQIVND (reference sequence). DNA for the CDR3: TGTGCCAGTAGTATGGTACAAGGTTATAGCTATGGCTACACCTTC. Protein product: CASSMVQGYSYGYTF.